One sample yielded the 9 T cell receptor beta chains listed below, sequenced in a study of blood T cell repertoires in COVID-19. Assay used: immunoSEQ multiplex PCR; TCRdb lists only in-frame clones, some missing. This sample has approximately 210,000 clones, with around 90% found just once. Sequenced sample: peripheral blood. The source is a man aged 25-40 years with acute or convalescent COVID-19.

The chain uses TRBV30 and TRBJ1-1; D is undetermined. CDR3 length: 13 residues. With 1 base removed from V and 1 base from J, the gap between germline ends came to 7 bases. Germline assignment: CDR1 GTSNPN and CDR2 SVGIG (reference sequence). The chain's CDR3 is CAWSAGWNTEAFF. CDR3 bases: TGTGCCTGGAGTGCCGGTTGGAACACTGAAGCTTTCTTT.

The chain links TRBV4-1 to TRBJ1-6; maybe TRBD1 (5 bases). Trimming removed 2 bases from V and 7 bases from J, with 15 bases in between. Germline V gives CDR1 MGHRA, CDR2 YSYEKL. The CDR3 loop spans 16 amino acids. The CDR3 DNA sequence: TGCGCCAGCAGCCAACGTCAGGGACTCGGCAATTCACCCCTCCACTTT. It is translated as CASSQRQGLGNSPLHF.

V is TRBV30 and J is TRBJ1-3; D gene ambiguous. Trimming stripped 1 base from V and 9 bases from J, with 25 bases between. The CDR3 is 17 residues long. Germline V gene sequence: CDR1 GTSNPN, CDR2 SVGIG (reference sequence). The CDR3 nucleotides read TGTGCCTGGAGTGGGACCTCGACAAACACTTTACGGGGCACCATATATTTT. Translating it yields CAWSGTSTNTLRGTIYF.

This chain uses TRBV3-1 (or the pseudogene TRBV3-2) with TRBJ2-1, with 10 positions matching TRBD1. The CDR3 sequence is 16 residues long. From germline, CDR1 is LGHDT and CDR2 YNNKEL (reference sequence). J was trimmed by 2 bases and V by 5 bases; bases with no gene match: 6. The CDR3 reads CASSARQGAAYNEQFF. The CDR3 bases are TGTGCCAGCAGCGCCCGACAGGGGGCTGCCTACAATGAGCAGTTCTTC.

The gene calls are TRBV5-1 and TRBJ1-5; 9 bases align to TRBD1. This CDR3 has 15 residues. The trim removed 5 bases at V and 3 bases at J, leaving 6 bases unmatched. Germline CDR1 SGHRS, CDR2 YFSETQ. The CDR3 is CASRPGQGVNQPQHF. DNA of the CDR3: TGCGCCAGCAGACCGGGACAGGGAGTCAATCAGCCCCAGCATTTT. Using reference TRBV5-1 and TRBJ1-5 for the parts outside the CDR3, the full variable domain is KAGVTQTPRYLIKTRGQQVTLSCSPISGHRSVSWYQQTPGQGLQFLFEYFSETQRNKGNFPGRFSGRQFSNSRSEMNVSTLELGDSALYLCASRPGQGVNQPQHFGDGTRLSIL.

This chain's CDR3 is CASSAGGSQETQYF. CDR3 DNA sequence: TGTGCCAGCAGTGCCGGGGGGTCACAAGAGACCCAGTACTTC. This chain uses TRBV27 with TRBJ2-5, with 7 bases identical to TRBD2. Trimming at V came to 5 bases and at J to 2 bases, leaving 5 bases not matched to a gene. Germline V lookup: CDR1 MNHEY, CDR2 SMNVEV (reference sequence). There are 14 residues in the CDR3.

A word on this clone: Sequence at one end of the junction differs from germline and may be a read error. The CDR3 is CASTLGGQETQYF. The CDR3 DNA reads TGCGCCAGCACCTTGGGCGGGCAAGAGACCCAGTACTTC. The chain has TRBV5-1 and TRBJ2-5, with TRBD2 as a possible D gene (5 bases). This CDR3 is 13 amino acids long. Germline CDR1 is SGHRS and CDR2 is YFSETQ.

The chain is built from TRBV10-3 and TRBJ2-1; 11 positions match TRBD2. Trimming removed 3 bases from V and 4 bases from J; junction bases left unmatched: 5. Germline V CDR1 and CDR2: ENHRY, SYGVKD. The CDR3 contains 16 residues. The CDR3 sequence: CAISETTSGTYNEQFF. The DNA of the CDR3 is TGTGCCATCAGTGAAACGACTAGCGGGACGTACAATGAGCAGTTCTTC.

The chain uses TRBV19 and TRBJ1-1, with a possible D match to TRBD1 (6 bases). The V and J ends lost 7 bases and 5 bases respectively, with 17 bases between them. Germline V CDR1 and CDR2: LNHDA, SQIVND (reference sequence). This CDR3 has 14 residues. CDR3: CASILGAGRTEAFF. The CDR3 nucleotides read TGTGCCAGTATTCTGGGGGCCGGCAGGACTGAAGCTTTCTTT.